Listed here is a single T cell receptor (beta chain). Per the original data handling: Amplification of reference gene primers provided the estimated nucleated cell counts. The data were produced by immunoSEQ multiplex PCR, yet TCRdb's version contains in-frame clones alone and is incomplete. The V and J calls and the clone size are those of that table, but D and trimming were determined from the DNA. The table records about 55,000 clones, roughly 85% of them present only once. These data belong to a study of blood T cell repertoires in COVID-19. The overall study: Acute and convalescent COVID-19 specimens originated in the United States, Italy and Spain. T cells, B-cell-depleted T cells, or PBMCs supplied cDNA or gDNA.

Germline CDR1 SGHTA, CDR2 FQGTGA. CDR3 length: 14 residues. V trimming: 4 bases; J trimming: 4 bases; junction bases outside the gene matches: 5. Sequencing was performed on peripheral blood. The sequence was obtained from a human donor in a cohort sampled during active or convalescent COVID-19. The V gene is TRBV7-3, the J gene TRBJ2-5; 8 bases are shared with TRBD2. CDR3 amino acids: CASSSGLAGETQYF. The CDR3 DNA follows: TGTGCCAGCAGCTCTGGCCTAGCGGGAGAGACCCAGTACTTC.